A selection of T cell receptor beta chains follows, all from one sample in a study of vaccination effects on CD4 cells after COVID-19. TCRdb's copy holds only in-frame clones and misses some; the assay was immunoSEQ multiplex PCR. Among tens of thousands of clones listed, 65% to 85% were seen once. These TCRs are of unknown antigen specificity. Sequencing was performed on CD4+ T cells from PBMCs cultured with HCoV-NL63 spike peptides, taken before COVID-19 vaccination. All receptors come from a human donor who received a COVID-19 vaccine. Both conserved end residues are part of each CDR3. A D gene is named only where the DNA matches it firmly.

V | length | D | CDR3
TRBV30 | 14 | NA | CAWRRGTDGEKLFF
TRBV2 | 14 | NA | CASDGGVSYNEQFF
TRBV3-1/TRBV3-2 | 14 | NA | CASTRVQGTGELFF
TRBV5-1 | 14 | TRBD1 | CASSLDRGYEKLFF
TRBV18 | 18 | TRBD1 | CASSPRRQGETGNTEAFF
TRBV2 | 18 | TRBD2 | CASSDPILAGVTTDTQYF
TRBV12-5 | 20 | NA | CASGLILGASYPYSNQPQHF
TRBV2 | 14 | NA | CASSVLPWGGKLFF
TRBV6-5 | 13 | TRBD1 | CASYTGEGSPLHF
TRBV5-1 | 18 | TRBD1 | CASSSKLQGNANTGELFF
TRBV30 | 16 | TRBD2 | CAWSALGIAGGGEQFF
TRBV18 | 16 | TRBD2 | CASSPVSSGGLDTQYF
TRBV11-2 | 16 | NA | CASSFLWPVGTGELFF
TRBV18 | 12 | NA | CASSPRSDTQYF
TRBV28 | 15 | NA | CASSSLAAGDQPQHF
TRBV27 | 13 | TRBD1 | CASSSGQYYGYTF